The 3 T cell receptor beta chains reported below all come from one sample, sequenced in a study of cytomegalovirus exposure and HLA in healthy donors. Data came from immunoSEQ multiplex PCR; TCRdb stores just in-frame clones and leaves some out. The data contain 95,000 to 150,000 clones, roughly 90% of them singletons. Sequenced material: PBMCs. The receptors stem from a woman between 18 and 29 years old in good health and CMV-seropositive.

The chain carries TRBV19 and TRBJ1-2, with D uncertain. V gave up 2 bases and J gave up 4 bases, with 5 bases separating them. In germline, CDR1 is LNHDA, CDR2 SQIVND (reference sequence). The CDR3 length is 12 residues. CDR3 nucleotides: TGTGCCAGTAGTATACCCAGCTATGGCTACACCTTC. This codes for CASSIPSYGYTF.

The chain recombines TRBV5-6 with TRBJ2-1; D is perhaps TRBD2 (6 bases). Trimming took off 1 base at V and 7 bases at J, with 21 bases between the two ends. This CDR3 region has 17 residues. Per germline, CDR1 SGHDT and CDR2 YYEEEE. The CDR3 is CASSLTPSGAAGNEQFF. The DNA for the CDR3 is TGTGCCAGCAGCTTGACCCCTAGTGGGGCCGCGGGGAATGAGCAGTTCTTC.

This CDR3 reads CASSQDLQRGGLWELFF. The DNA of the CDR3 is TGCGCCAGCAGCCAAGATCTGCAGCGGGGGGGCCTGTGGGAGCTGTTTTTT. The J gene is TRBJ2-2, the V gene TRBV4-1; TRBD2 matches 10 bases. After removal of 0 bases from V and 9 bases from J, the junction contained 10 bases not matched to a gene. CDR1 is MGHRA, CDR2 YSYEKL, per germline. The CDR3 consists of 17 residues.